These T cell receptor beta chains were read from a single sample in a study of T-cell memory formation after mild COVID-19. A single record per CDR3 protein comes from TCRdb applying MiXCR to the 5' RACE reads. The repertoire holds approximately 260,000 distinct CDR3 sequences, with roughly 15% as singletons. The sample comprised PBMCs or a T cell subset sorted from them (not recorded which). These receptors all come from a man aged 18 to 30 who had mild COVID-19 (a few samples of this study predate the infection). Cell type and time point are not known. CDR3s include the opening cysteine and the closing phenylalanine or tryptophan. D genes are given only for firm matches. Rows may omit the clone size; those that give it use once, few, many or a size class.

d_gene,abundance,j_gene,v_gene,CDR3aa,CDR3nt
NA,few,TRBJ2-5,TRBV28,CASSSPALQETQYF,TGTGCCAGCAGTTCTCCGGCCTTACAAGAGACCCAGTACTTC
NA,few,TRBJ2-5,TRBV10-1,CASSDTDSQQETQYF,TGCGCCAGCAGTGATACCGATTCGCAACAAGAGACCCAGTACTTC
NA,few,TRBJ1-3,TRBV10-3,CAISEPDISGNTIYF,TGTGCCATCAGTGAGCCCGACATTTCTGGAAACACCATATATTTT
NA,NA,TRBJ2-4,TRBV5-1,CASSLAGRETKNIQYF,TGCGCCAGCAGCTTGGCGGGACGGGAGACCAAAAACATTCAGTACTTC
TRBD1,few,TRBJ2-2,TRBV7-6,CASSLIGQGFNTGELFF,TGTGCCAGCAGCTTAATCGGACAGGGATTCAACACCGGGGAGCTGTTTTTT
NA,NA,TRBJ1-4,TRBV4-1,CASSQASSIEKLFF,TGCGCCAGCAGCCAAGCCTCTTCGATAGAAAAACTGTTTTTT
NA,few,TRBJ2-3,TRBV6-2/TRBV6-3,CASADQYRDTQYF,TGTGCCAGCGCCGACCAATATAGGGATACGCAGTATTTT
NA,few,TRBJ2-5,TRBV7-9,CASSSPRTEGETQYF,TGTGCCAGCAGCTCCCCACGTACAGAGGGAGAGACCCAGTACTTC
NA,NA,TRBJ2-2,TRBV7-3,CASSLDPDSRVNTGELFF,TGTGCCAGCAGCTTAGACCCTGACAGTAGGGTTAACACCGGGGAGCTGTTTTTT
NA,many,TRBJ2-1,TRBV12-3/TRBV12-4,CASSWGSWDQFF,TGTGCCAGCAGTTGGGGGTCGTGGGACCAGTTCTTC
NA,few,TRBJ2-5,TRBV6-1,CASMRGPETQYF,TGTGCCAGCATGAGGGGCCCGGAGACCCAGTACTTC
NA,few,TRBJ2-5,TRBV7-6,CASSLGRQGETQYF,TGTGCCAGCAGCTTAGGTCGCCAGGGCGAGACCCAGTACTTC
NA,NA,TRBJ1-2,TRBV7-9,CASSLVTLANYGYTF,TGTGCCAGCAGCTTAGTAACCCTAGCTAACTATGGCTACACCTTC
NA,NA,TRBJ1-5,TRBV6-2/TRBV6-3,CASSLNGVYQPQHF,TGTGCCAGCAGTCTCAACGGAGTGTATCAGCCCCAGCATTTT
TRBD2,few,TRBJ2-5,TRBV4-3,CASSQLLAGGLVQETQYF,TGCGCCAGCAGCCAGCTCCTAGCGGGGGGGCTGGTCCAAGAGACCCAGTACTTC
NA,many,TRBJ1-1,TRBV12-3/TRBV12-4,CASSFSRRTEAFF,TGTGCCAGCAGTTTTTCCAGAAGGACTGAAGCTTTCTTT
NA,few,TRBJ2-3,TRBV5-1,CASSLAREDTQYF,TGCGCCAGCAGCTTGGCGCGGGAAGATACGCAGTATTTT
TRBD1,NA,TRBJ1-1,TRBV7-6,CASSEGTASKRNTEAFF,TGTGCCAGCAGCGAGGGGACAGCTAGTAAAAGGAACACTGAAGCTTTCTTT
TRBD1,NA,TRBJ1-1,TRBV7-9,CASSKRTGGEDTEAFF,TGTGCCAGCAGCAAACGGACAGGGGGCGAAGACACTGAAGCTTTCTTT
NA,many,TRBJ2-5,TRBV15,CATSRAGPRGKETQYF,TGTGCCACCAGCAGAGCTGGACCTCGGGGCAAAGAGACCCAGTACTTC
NA,NA,TRBJ1-4,TRBV12-3/TRBV12-4,CASSSRDEKLFF,TGTGCCAGCAGTTCGAGGGACGAAAAACTGTTTTTT
TRBD1,few,TRBJ1-2,TRBV29-1,CSVGTVTNYGYTF,TGCAGCGTCGGGACAGTGACTAACTATGGCTACACCTTC
NA,NA,TRBJ1-1,TRBV5-1,CASSLGQATEAFF,TGCGCCAGCAGCTTGGGACAGGCAACTGAAGCTTTCTTT
NA,few,TRBJ1-4,TRBV7-2,CASRPTAYNEKLFF,TGTGCCAGCAGACCGACCGCTTATAATGAAAAACTGTTTTTT
NA,NA,TRBJ1-5,TRBV6-6,CASTSTDSNQPQHF,TGTGCCAGCACTTCGACCGATAGCAATCAGCCCCAGCATTTT
NA,NA,TRBJ1-2,TRBV7-9,CASSLAARDGYGYTF,TGTGCCAGCAGCTTAGCCGCCCGGGACGGGTATGGCTACACCTTC
NA,few,TRBJ1-4,TRBV18,CASSPPPSGGEKLFF,TGTGCCAGCTCACCACCGCCCTCCGGGGGCGAAAAACTGTTTTTT
NA,NA,TRBJ1-6,TRBV30,CAWTQWAGNSPLHF,TGTGCCTGGACCCAATGGGCGGGAAATTCACCCCTCCACTTT
NA,few,TRBJ1-1,TRBV18,CASSPDTEMNTEAFF,TGTGCCAGCTCACCGGATACAGAGATGAACACTGAAGCTTTCTTT
NA,few,TRBJ2-7,TRBV7-9,CASSLGPISYEQYF,TGTGCCAGCAGCTTAGGTCCGATCTCCTACGAGCAGTACTTC
TRBD2,many,TRBJ2-3,TRBV29-1,CSVGGLAGFSSTDTQYF,TGCAGCGTGGGGGGACTAGCGGGGTTCTCTAGCACAGATACGCAGTATTTT
TRBD1,NA,TRBJ2-5,TRBV4-1,CASSLDRGWVGETQYF,TGCGCCAGCAGCCTGGACAGGGGATGGGTCGGAGAGACCCAGTACTTC
TRBD1,many,TRBJ1-1,TRBV5-1,CASSWLPGQRNTEAFF,TGCGCCAGCAGCTGGCTCCCGGGACAGAGGAACACTGAAGCTTTCTTT
NA,NA,TRBJ1-1,TRBV7-3,CASSLSGGAEAFF,TGTGCCAGCAGCTTATCCGGTGGGGCTGAAGCTTTCTTT
NA,NA,TRBJ1-5,TRBV12-3/TRBV12-4,CASSDSGSQPQRF,TGTGCCAGCAGCGACTCAGGGTCTCAGCCCCAGCGTTTT
NA,NA,TRBJ2-5,TRBV5-1,CASSLGTGELQETQYF,TGCGCCAGCAGCTTGGGGACGGGGGAGCTCCAAGAGACCCAGTACTTC
NA,NA,TRBJ2-1,TRBV11-2,CASSPSGASGNEQFF,TGTGCCAGCAGCCCATCAGGGGCTAGCGGCAATGAGCAGTTCTTC
TRBD2,NA,TRBJ2-2,TRBV28,CASSPAQLAGAVNTGELFF,TGTGCCAGCAGCCCCGCACAACTAGCGGGGGCCGTGAACACCGGGGAGCTGTTTTTT
NA,few,TRBJ1-3,TRBV10-1,CASSADSGNTIYF,TGCGCCAGCAGTGCCGACAGTGGAAACACCATATATTTT
NA,once,TRBJ2-7,TRBV5-1,CASRGGTGETYEQYF,TGCGCCAGCAGGGGAGGGACAGGCGAGACCTACGAGCAGTACTTC
TRBD2,few,TRBJ2-2,TRBV6-6,CASSQGLAGDTGELFF,TGTGCCAGCAGTCAGGGACTAGCGGGGGACACCGGGGAGCTGTTTTTT
TRBD2,few,TRBJ2-3,TRBV7-2,CASSLRGGASYTQYF,TGTGCCAGCAGCTTACGCGGGGGGGCATCATATACGCAGTATTTT
NA,NA,TRBJ1-2,TRBV5-1,CASSLGTAANYGYTF,TGCGCCAGCAGCTTGGGGACAGCCGCTAACTATGGCTACACCTTC
NA,many,TRBJ2-5,TRBV7-2,CASTAGWVEETQYF,TGTGCCAGCACCGCAGGGTGGGTTGAAGAGACCCAGTACTTC
TRBD2,NA,TRBJ2-1,TRBV7-6,CASSLAPRTSGGLNEQFF,TGTGCCAGCAGCTTAGCCCCAAGGACTAGCGGGGGCCTCAATGAGCAGTTCTTC
NA,few,TRBJ1-5,TRBV7-9,CASSLGATGPNQPQHF,TGTGCCAGCAGCTTAGGGGCGACAGGACCCAATCAGCCCCAGCATTTT
NA,NA,TRBJ2-1,TRBV5-1,CASSYQGSSYNEQFF,TGCGCCAGCAGCTATCAGGGTAGTTCCTACAATGAGCAGTTCTTC
NA,many,TRBJ1-2,TRBV25-1,CASEGGTGNGYTF,TGTGCCAGCGAGGGGGGGACGGGGAATGGCTACACCTTC
TRBD1,few,TRBJ2-7,TRBV7-9,CASSLVSGTGGYEQYF,TGTGCCAGCAGCTTAGTTTCCGGGACAGGGGGCTACGAGCAGTACTTC
NA,many,TRBJ1-5,TRBV29-1,CSVQGENQPQHF,TGCAGCGTTCAGGGTGAAAATCAGCCCCAGCATTTT
NA,NA,TRBJ1-2,TRBV5-1,CASSFLLKDTSAGSTF,TGCGCCAGCAGCTTCTTATTGAAGGACACTTCAGCGGGGAGTACCTTC
NA,few,TRBJ2-2,TRBV20-1,CSASGQPNTGELFF,TGCAGTGCTAGTGGACAGCCGAACACCGGGGAGCTGTTTTTT